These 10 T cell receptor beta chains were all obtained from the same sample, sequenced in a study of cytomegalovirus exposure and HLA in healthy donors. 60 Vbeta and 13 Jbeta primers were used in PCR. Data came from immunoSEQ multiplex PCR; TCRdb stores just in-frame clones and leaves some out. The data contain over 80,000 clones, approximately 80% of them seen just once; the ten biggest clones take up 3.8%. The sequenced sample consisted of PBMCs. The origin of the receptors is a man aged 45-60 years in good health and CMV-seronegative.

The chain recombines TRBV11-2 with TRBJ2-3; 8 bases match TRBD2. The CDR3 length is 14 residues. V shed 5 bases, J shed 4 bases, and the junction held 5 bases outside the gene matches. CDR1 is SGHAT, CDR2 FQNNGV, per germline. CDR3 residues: CASSPREGSDTQYF. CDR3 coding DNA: TGTGCCAGCAGCCCCCGGGAGGGATCAGATACGCAGTATTTT.

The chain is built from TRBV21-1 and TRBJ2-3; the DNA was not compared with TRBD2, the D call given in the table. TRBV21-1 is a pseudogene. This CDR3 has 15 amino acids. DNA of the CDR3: TGTGCCAGCAGCAAACAGACTCATAGCACAGATACGCAGTATTTT. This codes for CASSKQTHSTDTQYF.

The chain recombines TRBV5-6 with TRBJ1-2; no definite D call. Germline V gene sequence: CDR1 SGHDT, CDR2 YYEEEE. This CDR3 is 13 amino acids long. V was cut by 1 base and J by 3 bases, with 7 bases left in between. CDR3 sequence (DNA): TGTGCCAGCAGCTTGACGGGAGACTATGGCTACACCTTC. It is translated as CASSLTGDYGYTF.

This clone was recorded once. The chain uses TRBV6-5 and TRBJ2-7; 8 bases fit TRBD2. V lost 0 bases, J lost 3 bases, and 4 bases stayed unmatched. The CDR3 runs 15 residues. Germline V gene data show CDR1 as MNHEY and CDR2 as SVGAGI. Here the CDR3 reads CASSYSGTSIYEQYF. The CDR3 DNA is TGTGCCAGCAGTTACTCGGGGACTAGTATCTACGAGCAGTACTTC.

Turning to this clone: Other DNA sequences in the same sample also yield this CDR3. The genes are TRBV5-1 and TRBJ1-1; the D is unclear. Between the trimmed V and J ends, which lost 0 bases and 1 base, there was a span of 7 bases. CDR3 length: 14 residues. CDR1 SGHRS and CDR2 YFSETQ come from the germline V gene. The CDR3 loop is CASSLGEANTEAFF. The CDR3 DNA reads TGCGCCAGCAGCTTGGGGGAGGCGAACACTGAAGCTTTCTTT.

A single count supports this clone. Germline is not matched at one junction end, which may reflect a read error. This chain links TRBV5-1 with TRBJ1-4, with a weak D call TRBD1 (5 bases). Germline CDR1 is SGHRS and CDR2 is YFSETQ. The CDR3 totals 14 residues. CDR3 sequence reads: CASGLAGNNEKLFF. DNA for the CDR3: TGCGCCAGCGGCTTGGCAGGGAATAATGAAAAACTGTTTTTT.

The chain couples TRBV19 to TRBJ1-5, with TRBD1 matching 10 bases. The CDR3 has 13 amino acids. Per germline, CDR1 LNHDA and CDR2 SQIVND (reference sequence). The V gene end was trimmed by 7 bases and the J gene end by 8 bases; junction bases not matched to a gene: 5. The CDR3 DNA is TGTGCCAGTACCCTGACAGGGGGCAAGCCCCAGCATTTT. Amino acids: CASTLTGGKPQHF.

The DNA of the CDR3 is TGTGCCAGCAGCGGGTCAGGGGGCTACGAGCAGTACTTC. Its protein product is CASSGSGGYEQYF. This chain joins TRBV7-3 and TRBJ2-7, with 7 bases aligning to TRBD1. The junction had 4 bases not matched to a gene; V was cut back by 5 bases and J by 3 bases. CDR3 length: 13 amino acids. Per germline, CDR1 SGHTA and CDR2 FQGTGA.

DNA for the CDR3: TGCGCCAGCAGCACCACGGACACTGAAGCTTTCTTT. Amino acid sequence: CASSTTDTEAFF. This chain uses TRBV5-1 with TRBJ1-1; D remains unclear. Germline assignment: CDR1 SGHRS and CDR2 YFSETQ. The CDR3 has 12 residues. Between the trimmed V and J ends, which lost 4 bases and 3 bases, there was a span of 7 bases.

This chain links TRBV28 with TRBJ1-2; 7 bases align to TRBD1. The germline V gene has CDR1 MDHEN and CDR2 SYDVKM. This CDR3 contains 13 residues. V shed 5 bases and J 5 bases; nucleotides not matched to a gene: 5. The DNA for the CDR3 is TGTGCCAGCAGTCGGGACAGAGAATATGGCTACACCTTC. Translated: CASSRDREYGYTF.